Given below is one T cell receptor beta chain in context. These data originate in a study of blood T cell repertoires in COVID-19. The wider study: Italy, Spain and the United States were the sources of the convalescent and acute COVID-19 samples. In each case, the material was cDNA or gDNA derived from T cells, B-cell-depleted T cells, or PBMCs.

The V gene lost 0 bases and the J gene lost 6 bases, with 14 bases spanning the gap. Germline V gene sequence: CDR1 KGHSH, CDR2 LQKENI. This CDR3 is built from 15 residues. Sequencing was performed with immunoSEQ multiplex PCR; in TCRdb, only in-frame clones are kept and a portion is missing. The data hold some 330,000 clones, with roughly four fifths observed a single time. Individuals aged about 18 to 89 years were recruited from 24 US areas. Material for sequencing was PBMCs or T cells enriched from blood (not recorded which). This clonotype was sampled from a woman in her 50s who had recovered from COVID-19. The V and J genes are TRBV18 and TRBJ1-2, with D maybe TRBD1 (6 bases). The CDR3 region has the DNA TGTGCCAGCTCACCACCGGGCGAGGGGGTTGATGGCTACACCTTC. This gives the protein CASSPPGEGVDGYTF.